This entry is about one T cell receptor (beta chain). What it binds is not known. This CDR3 spans 13 amino acids. Trimming removed 5 bases from V and 4 bases from J; junction bases left unmatched: 3. The germline V gene encodes CDR1 DFQATT and CDR2 SNEGSKA (reference sequence). It was with a sample-barcoded 5' primer and a J-beta primer mix that a second PCR of about 7 to 12 cycles was run. From the 5' RACE reads, TCRdb called clonotypes with MiXCR, one entry per CDR3 protein. The table lists hundreds of thousands of distinct CDR3 sequences, more than 40% of them singletons. This record comes from a study of blood T cells in healthy people across ages. General study findings and limits: Expanded clonotype changes were possibly confounded by unknown donor CMV status. Relative to aged donors, long-lived donors carried more naive CD4+ cells and displayed higher diversity.

This receptor was taken from a woman aged 60-75 years in good health. V is TRBV20-1 and J is TRBJ1-5, with 9 bases matching TRBD1. The sequencing sample was made of blood. The CDR3 spells CSAHGQGNQPQHF. Written as DNA, the CDR3 is TGCAGTGCTCACGGACAGGGGAATCAGCCCCAGCATTTT.